The 14 T cell receptor beta chains listed next were all sequenced from one sample in a study of blood T cell repertoires in COVID-19 (dated by TCRdb to 2020 to 2022). The library was prepared using the immunoSEQ multiplex PCR assay. As stored in TCRdb, this immuneACCESS dataset retains in-frame rearrangements with V and J assigned. A fraction of the clones does not appear; measured against another copy, unresolved V genes explain less than half of the discrepancy, and the remainder lacks a known reason. A total of nearly 110,000 clones appear in this sample, around 89% of them only once. 5.5% to 8% of the sample belongs to the ten largest clones. Input material: peripheral blood. These TCRs come from a man aged 50 to 60 with active or convalescent COVID-19.

CDR3 DNA: TGTGCCAGCTCTCTAGGACTAGCGGGCGGCCGGGGGGACGAGCAGTACTTC. It encodes CASSLGLAGGRGDEQYF. The chain joins TRBV18 to TRBJ2-7; TRBD2 agrees at 11 bases. The CDR3 length is 17 residues. Germline CDR1 is KGHSH and CDR2 is LQKENI. J gave up 5 bases and V 6 bases, and 15 bases lay outside the gene matches.

The chain links TRBV6-2 or TRBV6-3 to TRBJ2-5, with D uncertain. This CDR3 is 13 amino acids long. V shed 1 base and J shed 4 bases, with 7 bases lying between them. The V gene's germline CDR1 is MNHEY and CDR2 SVGEGT. The CDR3 is CASSYYPGETQYF. Written as DNA, the CDR3 is TGTGCCAGCAGTTACTACCCGGGAGAGACCCAGTACTTC.

The chain links TRBV9 to TRBJ1-6; 7 nucleotides line up with TRBD1. Germline CDR1 reads SGDLS; CDR2 reads YYNGEE. Trimming took 4 bases from V and 4 from J; bases not matched to a gene: 8. The CDR3 loop spans 16 amino acids. CDR3 region: CASSPRQGGYNSPLHF. The CDR3 DNA sequence: TGTGCCAGCAGCCCCAGACAGGGAGGATATAATTCACCCCTCCACTTT. The full variable domain, completed using reference TRBV9 and TRBJ1-6, is DSGVTQTPKHLITATGQRVTLRCSPRSGDLSVYWYQQSLDQGLQFLIQYYNGEERAKGNILERFSAQQFPDLHSELNLSSLELGDSALYFCASSPRQGGYNSPLHFGNGTRLTVT.

This chain connects TRBV2 to TRBJ1-6; D not certain. CDR3 length: 18 amino acids. Germline V gene lookup returns CDR1 SNHLY and CDR2 FYNNEI. V was trimmed by 4 bases and J by 0 bases, leaving 16 bases between them. The CDR3 region has the DNA TGTGCCAGCAGTGTACCCGTAGTGCCGAGCTCCTATAATTCACCCCTCCACTTT. It is translated as CASSVPVVPSSYNSPLHF.

The chain is built from TRBV7-2 and TRBJ1-1, with D possibly matching TRBD1 (5 bases). From germline, CDR1 is SGHTA and CDR2 FQGNSA. The V end was cut by 3 bases, the J end by 1 base, with 15 bases between. The length of the CDR3 is 16 residues. CDR3 sequence (DNA): TGTGCCAGCAGCTTGTATTTGGGGGGTAGGAACACTGAAGCTTTCTTT. This gives the protein CASSLYLGGRNTEAFF. Filled out from reference TRBV7-2 and TRBJ1-1, the complete variable domain reads GAGVSQSPSNKVTEKGKDVELRCDPISGHTALYWYRQSLGQGLEFLIYFQGNSAPDKSGLPSDRFSAERTGGSVSTLTIQRTQQEDSAVYLCASSLYLGGRNTEAFFGQGTRLTVV.

The CDR3: CASSPGPRGGYTF. For the CDR3, the DNA is TGTGCCAGCAGTCCCGGCCCCAGGGGTGGCTACACCTTC. V is TRBV28 and J is TRBJ1-2, with D possibly matching TRBD1 (6 bases). There are 13 residues in the CDR3. V was clipped by 5 bases and J by 7 bases, with 14 bases between them. Germline V gene data show CDR1 as MDHEN and CDR2 as SYDVKM.

The gene calls are TRBV11-2 and TRBJ1-2; D uncertain. CDR3 length: 12 amino acids. Trimming left V 1 base short and J 5 bases short, with 5 bases between. Per the germline V gene, CDR1 is SGHAT and CDR2 is FQNNGV. CDR3 residues: CASSLGTYGYTF. The CDR3 DNA sequence: TGTGCCAGCAGCTTAGGGACTTATGGCTACACCTTC. Based on the CDR3 plus reference TRBV11-2 and TRBJ1-2, the full variable domain is EAGVAQSPRYKIIEKRQSVAFWCNPISGHATLYWYQQILGQGPKLLIQFQNNGVVDDSQLPKDRFSAERLKGVDSTLKIQPAKLEDSAVYLCASSLGTYGYTFGSGTRLTVV.

The V and J genes are TRBV18 and TRBJ1-1, with 7 nucleotides matching TRBD1. Germline CDR1 is KGHSH and CDR2 is LQKENI. Losses at the gene ends were 3 bases for V and 2 bases for J; bases not matched to a gene: 3. This CDR3 spans 14 amino acids. The CDR3, as DNA: TGTGCCAGCTCACCGGGACAGTCTAACACTGAAGCTTTCTTT. It encodes CASSPGQSNTEAFF.

The CDR3 DNA reads as TGTGCCAGCAGCCAGGGGACAGGGGGGGACTACGAGCAGTACTTC. Its protein product is CASSQGTGGDYEQYF. This chain links TRBV3-1 (or the pseudogene TRBV3-2) with TRBJ2-7, with TRBD1 matching 11 bases. The CDR3 runs 15 residues. Germline lookup yields CDR1 LGHDT and CDR2 YNNKEL (reference sequence). After removal of 3 bases from V and 3 bases from J, the junction contained 4 bases not matched to a gene.

This clone came up a few times. The gene calls are TRBV19 and TRBJ2-1; maybe TRBD1 (6 bases). The V gene lost 3 bases and the J gene lost 4 bases, with 13 bases spanning the gap. Germline CDR1 is LNHDA and CDR2 is SQIVND (reference sequence). This CDR3 region has 15 residues. The CDR3 loop is CASSMLQGFYNEQFF. The CDR3 DNA reads TGTGCCAGTAGTATGTTACAGGGATTTTACAATGAGCAGTTCTTC.

The rearrangement joins TRBV5-5 to TRBJ1-2; 7 bases line up with TRBD1. The CDR3 extends over 15 amino acids. In germline, CDR1 is SGHKS, CDR2 YYEKEE (reference sequence). With 0 bases clipped from V and 1 base from J, the junction kept 3 bases outside the gene matches. The CDR3 region has the DNA TGTGCCAGCAGCTTGGCAGGGACAGATAACTATGGCTACACCTTC. This encodes CASSLAGTDNYGYTF.

Regarding this clone: This specimen includes other DNA sequences encoding the same CDR3. The J gene is TRBJ1-1, the V gene TRBV3-1 (or the pseudogene TRBV3-2), with 8 nucleotides matching TRBD1. CDR1 is LGHDT and CDR2 is YNNKEL in the germline V gene (reference sequence). The CDR3 spans 15 residues. J gave up 5 bases and V 1 base, and 6 bases lay outside the gene matches. The DNA for the CDR3 is TGTGCCAGCAGCCAAGGGACAGGGCGAGGGACTGAAGCTTTCTTT. This encodes CASSQGTGRGTEAFF.

The chain couples TRBV12-3 or TRBV12-4 to TRBJ2-7; D remains ambiguous. Trimming left V 2 bases short and J 6 bases short, with 5 bases between. The CDR3 has 11 amino acids. The CDR3 region is CASSLHSEQYF. The CDR3 DNA is TGTGCCAGCAGTTTACACAGCGAGCAGTACTTC.

DNA of the CDR3: TGTGCCAGCAGTTTGTCGAAGGGACAGGGCTACAATGAGCAGTTCTTC. Protein: CASSLSKGQGYNEQFF. The V gene is TRBV27, the J gene TRBJ2-1, with 9 positions matching TRBD1. J was trimmed by 3 bases and V by 3 bases; bases with no gene match: 6. The V gene's germline CDR1 is MNHEY and CDR2 SMNVEV (reference sequence). This CDR3 contains 16 residues.